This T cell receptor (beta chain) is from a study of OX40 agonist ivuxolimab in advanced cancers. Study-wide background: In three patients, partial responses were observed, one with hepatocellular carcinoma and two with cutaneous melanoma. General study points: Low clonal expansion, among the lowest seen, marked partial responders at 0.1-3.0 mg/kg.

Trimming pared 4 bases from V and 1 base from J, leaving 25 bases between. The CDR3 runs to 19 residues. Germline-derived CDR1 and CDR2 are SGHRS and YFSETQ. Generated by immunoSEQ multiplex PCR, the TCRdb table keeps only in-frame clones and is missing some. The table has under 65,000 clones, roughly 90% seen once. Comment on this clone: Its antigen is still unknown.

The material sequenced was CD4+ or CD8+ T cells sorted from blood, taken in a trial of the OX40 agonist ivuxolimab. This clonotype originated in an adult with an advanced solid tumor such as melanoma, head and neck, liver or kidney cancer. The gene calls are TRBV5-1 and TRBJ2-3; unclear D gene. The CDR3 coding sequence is TGCGCCAGCAGCCTTTTAGAGGTCCGGAGCATATCGGGCACAGATACGCAGTATTTT. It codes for CASSLLEVRSISGTDTQYF. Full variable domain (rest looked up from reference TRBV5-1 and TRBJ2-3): KAGVTQTPRYLIKTRGQQVTLSCSPISGHRSVSWYQQTPGQGLQFLFEYFSETQRNKGNFPGRFSGRQFSNSRSEMNVSTLELGDSALYLCASSLLEVRSISGTDTQYFGPGTRLTVL.